Below, one T cell receptor beta chain is given with its context. The CDR3 extends over 15 amino acids. The germline V and J ends were trimmed by 2 bases and 5 bases, with 15 bases remaining between them. Per germline, CDR1 MNHEY and CDR2 SMNVEV (reference sequence). The data were produced by immunoSEQ multiplex PCR, yet TCRdb's version contains in-frame clones alone and is incomplete. Of approximately 41,000 clones listed, 95% are singletons. This sample is drawn from a study of T cell clonotyping in hematopoietic cell transplantation. Specimen: peripheral blood mononuclear cells. This receptor was taken from a man aged 30-40 years in good health. Some clones in this sample may be carry-over from other donors' samples. V usage is TRBV27 and J usage is TRBJ2-5; TRBD1 is a possible D gene (8 bases). Here the CDR3 reads CASSLNRGGGETQYF. In nucleotides, the CDR3 is TGTGCCAGCAGTTTAAACAGGGGGGGTGGGGAGACCCAGTACTTC.